The text below deals with one TCR beta chain. In the original processing: Reference gene primer amplification yielded estimated nucleated cell counts. Generated by immunoSEQ multiplex PCR, the TCRdb table keeps only in-frame clones and is missing some. V, J and clone size are taken as reported in that table, and D and trimming were inferred from the DNA itself. The sample lists about 400,000 clones; about 88% were seen once. The sample originates from a study of blood T cell repertoires in COVID-19. Study at large: From the United States, Italy and Spain came samples of acute and convalescent COVID-19. T cells, B-cell-depleted T cells, or PBMCs provided the cDNA or gDNA that served as material.

Germline CDR1 is LNHNV and CDR2 is YYDKDF (reference sequence). This CDR3 has 12 residues. Trimming took off 3 bases at V and 7 bases at J, with 10 bases between the two ends. This receptor was obtained from a human donor in a cohort sampled during active COVID-19. The J gene is TRBJ2-7, the V gene TRBV15; the D gene is possibly TRBD2 (6 bases). Sequencing was carried out using peripheral blood. The CDR3 here is CATSREGGEQYF. The DNA of the CDR3 is TGTGCCACCAGCAGGGAGGGTGGGGAGCAGTACTTC. Supplemented by reference TRBV15 and TRBJ2-7, the full variable domain reads DAMVIQNPRYQVTQFGKPVTLSCSQTLNHNVMYWYQQKSSQAPKLLFHYYDKDFNNEADTPDNFQSRRPNTSFCFLDIRSPGLGDTAMYLCATSREGGEQYFGPGTRLTVT.